This is a list of T cell receptor beta chains from one sample in a study of blood T cell repertoires in COVID-19. Clones were sequenced by immunoSEQ multiplex PCR, and TCRdb holds only the in-frame ones, with some missing. The sample contains 300,000 to 400,000 clones, 90% to 95% of which appear only once. Sequenced: PBMCs or T cells enriched from blood (not recorded which). The receptor source for this set is a woman aged 25 to 39 who had been exposed to COVID-19. CDR3s include the opening cysteine and the closing phenylalanine or tryptophan. The D gene is left open where the match is weak. Only part of the rows carry a size: once, few, many, or a class if the clone is expanded.

D	size	V	J	DNA	CDR3
-	once	TRBV6-2/TRBV6-3	TRBJ2-7	TGTGCCAGCAGTTACGGCACCCGATACGAGCAGTACTTC	CASSYGTRYEQYF
-	-	TRBV18	TRBJ2-7	TGTGCCAGCTCACCAAAGGGGTATCTCTACGAGCAGTACTTC	CASSPKGYLYEQYF
TRBD1	-	TRBV27	TRBJ1-2	TGTGCCAGCAGTTTAGGGACAGGAGGGAACTATGGCTACACCTTC	CASSLGTGGNYGYTF
TRBD1	-	TRBV18	TRBJ1-1	TGTGCCAGCTCCGCGGGACAGCGGATGAACACTGAAGCTTTCTTT	CASSAGQRMNTEAFF
-	-	TRBV11-1	TRBJ1-1	TGTGCCAGCAGCCGACAGTTTATGAACACTGAAGCTTTCTTT	CASSRQFMNTEAFF
-	-	TRBV20-1	TRBJ2-7	TGCAGTGCTAGTAGGCGGGACTGGGCCTACGAGCAGTACTTC	CSASRRDWAYEQYF
-	-	TRBV7-2	TRBJ1-1	TGTGCCAGCAGCTTAGGTGGGGCCCCATCGGTAGGCACTGAAGCTTTCTTT	CASSLGGAPSVGTEAFF
TRBD2	-	TRBV24-1	TRBJ2-5	TGTGCCACCAGTGATGACAGAAACCCTACTAGCGGGGTCGAGACCCAGTACTTC	CATSDDRNPTSGVETQYF
TRBD1	-	TRBV27	TRBJ1-5	TGTGCCAGCAGACCCAGGGGGCGCGGCAATCAGCCCCAGCATTTT	CASRPRGRGNQPQHF
-	-	TRBV7-2	TRBJ2-5	TGTGCCAGCAGCTTGACTCGTCAAGAGACCCAGTACTTC	CASSLTRQETQYF
-	-	TRBV4-1	TRBJ1-2	TGCGCCAGCAACACACAAGGAAGTCCAGGGAAAAGTGGCTACACCTTC	CASNTQGSPGKSGYTF
TRBD2	-	TRBV5-4	TRBJ2-2	TGTGCCAGCAGCCAGACTAGCGTATTTAGCACCGGGGAGCTGTTTTTT	CASSQTSVFSTGELFF
TRBD1	-	TRBV19	TRBJ1-1	TGTGCCAGTAGTATCCGACAGGGGATGAACACTGAAGCTTTCTTT	CASSIRQGMNTEAFF
-	-	TRBV5-1	TRBJ2-7	TGCGCCAGCAGCCTAGGACAACAGCAGTACTTC	CASSLGQQQYF
-	-	TRBV10-3	TRBJ1-2	TGTGCCATCAGGGGAGGGGAAAACTATGGCTACACCTTC	CAIRGGENYGYTF
-	-	TRBV27	TRBJ2-2	TGTGCCAGCAGTCTTGAGGGCGGGGAGCTGTTTTTT	CASSLEGGELFF
-	-	TRBV5-1	TRBJ1-2	TGCGCCAGCAGCCAAATTGCGGGGGGCCGTAACTATGGCTACACCTTC	CASSQIAGGRNYGYTF
-	-	TRBV5-1	TRBJ2-7	TGCGCCAGCAGCTCGGGGAATAGGGCCTACGAGCAGTACTTC	CASSSGNRAYEQYF
TRBD1	-	TRBV6-6	TRBJ2-7	TGTGCCAGCACCAGACCGGGACAGGGAAGGTACGAGCAGTACTTC	CASTRPGQGRYEQYF
-	-	TRBV18	TRBJ1-3	TGTGCCAGCTCACTCTCGACAGATTCTGGAAACACCATATATTTT	CASSLSTDSGNTIYF
-	few	TRBV4-1	TRBJ1-2	TGCGCCAGCAGCCAAAGAACAAACAGGGAGAGCCCGAGCGGCTACACCTTC	CASSQRTNRESPSGYTF
-	-	TRBV7-9	TRBJ2-3	TGTGCCAGCAGCCCGGTGGGCACAGATACGCAGTATTTT	CASSPVGTDTQYF
-	-	TRBV19	TRBJ2-7	TGTGCCAGTAGTCCCCGGCAGGTGAAGCTCTCCTACGAGCAGTACTTC	CASSPRQVKLSYEQYF